This is a list of T cell receptor beta chains from one sample in a study of blood T cell repertoires in COVID-19. Some clones are missing from TCRdb's copy, which holds only in-frame ones; the method was immunoSEQ multiplex PCR. The sample holds approximately 100,000 clones; 85% to 90% are singletons and the top ten take approximately 29%. Material for sequencing was peripheral blood. Source of these receptors: a woman older than 75 with acute or convalescent COVID-19. CDR3s include the opening cysteine and the closing phenylalanine or tryptophan. The order of the fields is D gene, V gene, clone size, J gene, CDR3 protein, CDR3 DNA. A D gene is named only where the DNA matches it firmly. Size values are once, few and many counts, or a class for expanded clones, and some rows have none.

d_gene: .; v_gene: TRBV30; abundance: .; j_gene: TRBJ2-1; CDR3aa: CAWSVRYNEQFF; CDR3nt: TGTGCCTGGAGTGTTCGTTACAATGAGCAGTTCTTC
d_gene: TRBD1; v_gene: TRBV2; abundance: .; j_gene: TRBJ2-1; CDR3aa: CASSRTGTYNEQFF; CDR3nt: TGTGCCAGCAGCCGGACAGGGACCTACAATGAGCAGTTCTTC
d_gene: TRBD1; v_gene: TRBV4-3; abundance: once; j_gene: TRBJ1-6; CDR3aa: CASSQFRGDHNSPLHF; CDR3nt: TGCGCCAGCAGCCAATTCAGGGGGGACCATAATTCACCCCTCCACTTT
d_gene: .; v_gene: TRBV18; abundance: few; j_gene: TRBJ1-5; CDR3aa: CASSPAGGGNQPQHF; CDR3nt: TGTGCCAGCTCACCGGCGGGGGGCGGCAATCAGCCCCAGCATTTT
d_gene: .; v_gene: TRBV7-6; abundance: .; j_gene: TRBJ1-1; CDR3aa: CASSFRALGDTEAFF; CDR3nt: TGTGCCAGCAGCTTCCGAGCTCTAGGGGACACTGAAGCTTTCTTT
d_gene: .; v_gene: TRBV19; abundance: .; j_gene: TRBJ1-3; CDR3aa: CASSIRGSGNTIYF; CDR3nt: TGTGCCAGTAGTATTCGAGGGTCTGGAAACACCATATATTTT
d_gene: .; v_gene: TRBV3-1/TRBV3-2; abundance: .; j_gene: TRBJ2-3; CDR3aa: CASSQQERQTDTQYF; CDR3nt: TGTGCCAGCAGCCAACAGGAGCGGCAAACAGATACGCAGTATTTT
d_gene: TRBD1; v_gene: TRBV4-1; abundance: .; j_gene: TRBJ1-6; CDR3aa: CASSQETGQGISPLHF; CDR3nt: TGCGCCAGCAGCCAAGAGACGGGACAGGGGATTTCACCCCTCCACTTT
d_gene: TRBD2; v_gene: TRBV27; abundance: .; j_gene: TRBJ2-1; CDR3aa: CASIPAGGGPYNEQFF; CDR3nt: TGTGCCAGCATCCCGGCCGGGGGGGGTCCCTACAATGAGCAGTTCTTC
d_gene: .; v_gene: TRBV19; abundance: .; j_gene: TRBJ1-4; CDR3aa: CASSIGGGLANEKLFF; CDR3nt: TGTGCCAGTAGTATAGGAGGAGGTTTGGCTAATGAAAAACTGTTTTTT
d_gene: .; v_gene: TRBV18; abundance: .; j_gene: TRBJ2-6; CDR3aa: CASSRQVSAGANVLTF; CDR3nt: TGTGCCAGCTCACGACAGGTATCGGCTGGGGCCAACGTCCTGACTTTC
d_gene: TRBD1; v_gene: TRBV6-5; abundance: .; j_gene: TRBJ1-4; CDR3aa: CGQGEEKLFF; CDR3nt: TGTGGACAGGGGGAAGAAAAACTGTTTTTT
d_gene: TRBD2; v_gene: TRBV7-6; abundance: .; j_gene: TRBJ2-3; CDR3aa: CASSSGISGNTDTQYF; CDR3nt: TGTGCCAGCAGCTCCGGGATTAGCGGGAACACAGATACGCAGTATTTT
d_gene: TRBD1; v_gene: TRBV13; abundance: .; j_gene: TRBJ1-1; CDR3aa: CASSWTGGAVEFAEAFF; CDR3nt: TGTGCCAGCAGCTGGACAGGGGGGGCGGTAGAATTCGCTGAAGCTTTCTTT
d_gene: TRBD2; v_gene: TRBV5-1; abundance: .; j_gene: TRBJ2-1; CDR3aa: CASSLRLAGENNEQFF; CDR3nt: TGCGCCAGCAGCTTGAGACTAGCGGGGGAAAACAATGAGCAGTTCTTC
d_gene: .; v_gene: TRBV10-3; abundance: .; j_gene: TRBJ1-2; CDR3aa: CAISAGGAGGYTF; CDR3nt: TGTGCCATCAGTGCGGGGGGCGCTGGGGGCTACACCTTC
d_gene: .; v_gene: TRBV13; abundance: .; j_gene: TRBJ2-7; CDR3aa: CASSLAGFGGEQYF; CDR3nt: TGTGCCAGCAGCTTAGCGGGCTTCGGGGGCGAGCAGTACTTC
d_gene: TRBD1; v_gene: TRBV13; abundance: .; j_gene: TRBJ1-2; CDR3aa: CASSPRGQGIYGYTF; CDR3nt: TGTGCCAGCAGCCCACGGGGACAGGGGATCTATGGCTACACCTTC
d_gene: TRBD1; v_gene: TRBV30; abundance: .; j_gene: TRBJ1-6; CDR3aa: CAWSNRGLHNSPLHF; CDR3nt: TGTGCCTGGAGTAACAGGGGATTGCATAATTCACCCCTCCACTTT
d_gene: .; v_gene: TRBV6-6; abundance: .; j_gene: TRBJ1-2; CDR3aa: CASSPRTDPIGYTF; CDR3nt: TGTGCCAGCAGCCCGAGGACAGACCCTATTGGCTACACCTTC
d_gene: .; v_gene: TRBV3-1/TRBV3-2; abundance: .; j_gene: TRBJ2-1; CDR3aa: CASSQGRYNEQFF; CDR3nt: TGTGCCAGCAGCCAAGGCAGATACAATGAGCAGTTCTTC
d_gene: .; v_gene: TRBV18; abundance: .; j_gene: TRBJ1-5; CDR3aa: CASSPPGGGDQPQHF; CDR3nt: TGTGCCAGCTCACCGCCCGGGGGAGGAGATCAGCCCCAGCATTTT
d_gene: .; v_gene: TRBV18; abundance: .; j_gene: TRBJ1-2; CDR3aa: CASSPGDPGANYGYTF; CDR3nt: TGTGCCAGCTCACCAGGAGACCCAGGGGCGAACTATGGCTACACCTTC
d_gene: .; v_gene: TRBV7-2; abundance: few; j_gene: TRBJ2-5; CDR3aa: CASSLAGAPGQYF; CDR3nt: TGTGCCAGCAGCTTGGCAGGGGCCCCCGGCCAGTACTTC
d_gene: TRBD2; v_gene: TRBV2; abundance: once; j_gene: TRBJ2-3; CDR3aa: CASRWRGGRDTQYF; CDR3nt: TGTGCCAGCAGGTGGCGGGGGGGCCGGGATACGCAGTATTTT
d_gene: TRBD1; v_gene: TRBV3-1/TRBV3-2; abundance: once; j_gene: TRBJ1-6; CDR3aa: CASSQAGTGHSPLHF; CDR3nt: TGTGCCAGCAGCCAAGCCGGGACAGGGCATTCACCCCTCCACTTT
d_gene: TRBD2; v_gene: TRBV3-1/TRBV3-2; abundance: .; j_gene: TRBJ2-7; CDR3aa: CASSQRGGREEQYF; CDR3nt: TGTGCCAGCAGCCAGCGGGGGGGCCGGGAAGAGCAGTACTTC
d_gene: .; v_gene: TRBV10-3; abundance: .; j_gene: TRBJ1-2; CDR3aa: CAISESRDYGYTF; CDR3nt: TGTGCCATCAGTGAGTCCAGGGACTATGGCTACACCTTC
d_gene: .; v_gene: TRBV25-1; abundance: once; j_gene: TRBJ1-3; CDR3aa: CASSEERTIYF; CDR3nt: TGTGCCAGCAGTGAAGAGCGCACCATATATTTT
d_gene: TRBD2; v_gene: TRBV3-1/TRBV3-2; abundance: .; j_gene: TRBJ2-5; CDR3aa: CASSQDWEGETQYF; CDR3nt: TGTGCCAGCAGCCAAGACTGGGAGGGAGAGACCCAGTACTTC
d_gene: .; v_gene: TRBV5-1; abundance: .; j_gene: TRBJ2-5; CDR3aa: CASRFFGQETQYF; CDR3nt: TGCGCCAGCAGATTCTTCGGCCAAGAGACCCAGTACTTC
d_gene: .; v_gene: TRBV5-5; abundance: .; j_gene: TRBJ2-6; CDR3aa: CASSLNIVSGANVLTF; CDR3nt: TGTGCCAGCAGCCTCAATATAGTCTCTGGGGCCAACGTCCTGACTTTC
d_gene: .; v_gene: TRBV2; abundance: .; j_gene: TRBJ2-5; CDR3aa: CASSQTRGQETQYF; CDR3nt: TGTGCCAGCAGTCAGACACGGGGGCAAGAGACCCAGTACTTC
d_gene: TRBD2; v_gene: TRBV6-5; abundance: .; j_gene: TRBJ2-5; CDR3aa: CASSYVAGAQETQYF; CDR3nt: TGTGCCAGCAGTTACGTAGCGGGGGCCCAAGAGACCCAGTACTTC
d_gene: TRBD2; v_gene: TRBV5-1; abundance: .; j_gene: TRBJ2-7; CDR3aa: CASGSGGSSYEQYF; CDR3nt: TGCGCCAGCGGGAGCGGGGGGAGCTCCTACGAGCAGTACTTC
d_gene: .; v_gene: TRBV2; abundance: .; j_gene: TRBJ2-7; CDR3aa: CASSPSDSYEQYF; CDR3nt: TGTGCCAGCAGTCCCTCAGACTCCTACGAGCAGTACTTC
d_gene: .; v_gene: TRBV19; abundance: .; j_gene: TRBJ1-1; CDR3aa: CASSIGTRNTEAFF; CDR3nt: TGTGCCAGTAGTATTGGGACACGGAACACTGAAGCTTTCTTT
d_gene: .; v_gene: TRBV9; abundance: once; j_gene: TRBJ2-3; CDR3aa: CASGNKAAGGDTQYF; CDR3nt: TGTGCCAGCGGTAATAAGGCAGCCGGAGGGGATACGCAGTATTTT
d_gene: .; v_gene: TRBV4-3; abundance: .; j_gene: TRBJ2-1; CDR3aa: CASSQDPADGYNEQFF; CDR3nt: TGCGCCAGCAGCCAAGACCCCGCGGATGGGTACAATGAGCAGTTCTTC
d_gene: TRBD1; v_gene: TRBV4-1; abundance: .; j_gene: TRBJ2-7; CDR3aa: CASRLRTGGIDEQYF; CDR3nt: TGCGCCAGCAGGCTTAGGACAGGGGGCATCGACGAGCAGTACTTC
d_gene: .; v_gene: TRBV5-1; abundance: .; j_gene: TRBJ2-3; CDR3aa: CASSLGGTLPDTQYF; CDR3nt: TGCGCCAGCAGCTTGGGCGGGACGCTCCCAGATACGCAGTATTTT
d_gene: .; v_gene: TRBV7-8; abundance: .; j_gene: TRBJ2-5; CDR3aa: CASSLGQKETQYF; CDR3nt: TGTGCCAGCAGCTTAGGGCAGAAAGAGACCCAGTACTTC
d_gene: .; v_gene: TRBV7-9; abundance: once; j_gene: TRBJ2-3; CDR3aa: CASSLGLGDRSADTQYF; CDR3nt: TGTGCCAGCAGCTTAGGCCTAGGGGATCGTTCGGCAGATACGCAGTATTTT
d_gene: .; v_gene: TRBV28; abundance: .; j_gene: TRBJ2-1; CDR3aa: CASTSSGLLSSYNEQFF; CDR3nt: TGTGCCAGCACTTCATCGGGACTCCTGAGCTCCTACAATGAGCAGTTCTTC
d_gene: .; v_gene: TRBV6-6; abundance: .; j_gene: TRBJ2-6; CDR3aa: CATSTGYMAGANVLTF; CDR3nt: TGTGCCACCAGCACAGGGTATATGGCTGGGGCCAACGTCCTGACTTTC
d_gene: .; v_gene: TRBV19; abundance: .; j_gene: TRBJ1-5; CDR3aa: CASSRGGNQPQHF; CDR3nt: TGTGCCAGTAGTCGCGGGGGCAATCAGCCCCAGCATTTT
d_gene: .; v_gene: TRBV18; abundance: .; j_gene: TRBJ1-6; CDR3aa: CASSPAGGRFSGSPLHF; CDR3nt: TGTGCCAGCTCACCGGCCGGGGGGCGGTTCTCGGGTTCACCCCTCCACTTT
d_gene: .; v_gene: TRBV4-1; abundance: .; j_gene: TRBJ2-7; CDR3aa: CASSQGFLAHYGEQYF; CDR3nt: TGCGCCAGCAGCCAAGGATTCCTAGCCCACTATGGCGAGCAGTACTTC
d_gene: TRBD2; v_gene: TRBV28; abundance: .; j_gene: TRBJ2-7; CDR3aa: CASSLRWEGEYEQYF; CDR3nt: TGTGCCAGCAGTTTAAGGTGGGAGGGAGAATACGAGCAGTACTTC
d_gene: .; v_gene: TRBV2; abundance: .; j_gene: TRBJ2-2; CDR3aa: CASREGEVGELFF; CDR3nt: TGTGCCAGCAGGGAAGGGGAGGTCGGGGAGCTGTTTTTT
d_gene: TRBD2; v_gene: TRBV7-6; abundance: .; j_gene: TRBJ2-7; CDR3aa: CASSKTSGGPYEQYF; CDR3nt: TGTGCCAGCAGCAAGACTAGCGGGGGGCCCTACGAGCAGTACTTC
d_gene: TRBD2; v_gene: TRBV19; abundance: .; j_gene: TRBJ2-7; CDR3aa: CASSRTSGGLNYEQYF; CDR3nt: TGTGCCAGTAGCAGAACTAGCGGGGGCCTTAATTACGAGCAGTACTTC
d_gene: .; v_gene: TRBV5-1; abundance: .; j_gene: TRBJ1-2; CDR3aa: CASSLAAGQWGYGYTF; CDR3nt: TGCGCCAGCAGCTTGGCCGCGGGGCAGTGGGGCTATGGCTACACCTTC
d_gene: .; v_gene: TRBV27; abundance: .; j_gene: TRBJ2-2; CDR3aa: CASSLGALGTGELFF; CDR3nt: TGTGCCAGCAGTTTGGGGGCTTTGGGCACCGGGGAGCTGTTTTTT
d_gene: .; v_gene: TRBV27; abundance: .; j_gene: TRBJ2-1; CDR3aa: CASRKQGSSYNEQFF; CDR3nt: TGTGCCAGCAGGAAGCAGGGTAGCTCCTACAATGAGCAGTTCTTC